Reported below is one T cell receptor beta chain. Its antigen is unidentified. Semi-nested PCR with Nested Universal Primer A followed constant-region reverse priming of full-length variable regions. MiXCR, run by TCRdb on the 5' RACE reads, gives a single entry per CDR3 protein. Counted here are tens of thousands of distinct CDR3 sequences, approximately 22% occurring once; the ten biggest clones make up about 4.1%. Treg sorting used a CD4+CD25+CD127-/low gate. Study-wide results and limits: The TCR gene usage of tumor memory CD4+ T cells clustered together with blood and lymph node memory CD4+ cells and with lymph node naive CD4+ cells. Tumor Treg TCRs overlapped most with tumor naive CD4+ cells.

V was shortened by 1 base and J by 0 bases, with 7 bases between the two germline ends. The CDR3 is made up of 15 amino acids. Germline-derived CDR1 and CDR2 are SGHVS and FNYEAQ. The rearrangement joins TRBV7-6 to TRBJ2-1; D unclear. The sample taken for sequencing was Tregs sorted from blood. The sequence came from a female donor with breast cancer. The CDR3 DNA reads as TGTGCCAGCAGCTTAGGCGCGCCCTCCTACAATGAGCAGTTCTTC. This encodes CASSLGAPSYNEQFF.